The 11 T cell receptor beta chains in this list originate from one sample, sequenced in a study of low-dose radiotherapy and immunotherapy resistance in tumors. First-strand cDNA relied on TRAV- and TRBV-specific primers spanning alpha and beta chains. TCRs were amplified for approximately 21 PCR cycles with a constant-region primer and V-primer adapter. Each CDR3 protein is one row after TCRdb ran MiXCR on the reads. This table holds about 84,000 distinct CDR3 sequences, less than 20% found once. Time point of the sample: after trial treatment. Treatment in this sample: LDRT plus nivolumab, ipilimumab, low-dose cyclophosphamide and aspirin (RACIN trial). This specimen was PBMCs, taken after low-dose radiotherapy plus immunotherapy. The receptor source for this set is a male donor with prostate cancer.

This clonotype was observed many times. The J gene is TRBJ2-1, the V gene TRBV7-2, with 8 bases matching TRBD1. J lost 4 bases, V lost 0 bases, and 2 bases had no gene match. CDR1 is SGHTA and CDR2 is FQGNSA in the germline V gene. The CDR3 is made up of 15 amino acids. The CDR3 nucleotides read TGTGCCAGCAGCTTAGCTAGGACAGGGTACAATGAGCAGTTCTTC. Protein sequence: CASSLARTGYNEQFF.

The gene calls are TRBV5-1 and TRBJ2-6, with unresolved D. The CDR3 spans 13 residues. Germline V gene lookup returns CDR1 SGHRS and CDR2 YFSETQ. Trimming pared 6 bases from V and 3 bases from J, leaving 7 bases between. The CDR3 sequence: CASTEDGANVLTF. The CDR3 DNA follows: TGCGCCAGCACCGAAGATGGGGCCAACGTCCTGACTTTC.

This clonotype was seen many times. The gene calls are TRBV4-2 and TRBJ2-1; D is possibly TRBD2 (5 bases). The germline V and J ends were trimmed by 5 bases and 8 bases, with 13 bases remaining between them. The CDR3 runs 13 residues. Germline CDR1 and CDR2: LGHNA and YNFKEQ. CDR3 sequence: CASSFTRGDEQFF. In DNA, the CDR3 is TGTGCCAGCAGCTTTACTAGAGGTGATGAGCAGTTCTTC.

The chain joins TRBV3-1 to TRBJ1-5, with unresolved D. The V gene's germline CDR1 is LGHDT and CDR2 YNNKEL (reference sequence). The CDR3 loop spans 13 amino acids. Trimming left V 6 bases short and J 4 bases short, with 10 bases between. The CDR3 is CASSPDRNQPQHF. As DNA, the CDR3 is TGTGCCAGCAGTCCAGATCGGAATCAGCCCCAGCATTTT.

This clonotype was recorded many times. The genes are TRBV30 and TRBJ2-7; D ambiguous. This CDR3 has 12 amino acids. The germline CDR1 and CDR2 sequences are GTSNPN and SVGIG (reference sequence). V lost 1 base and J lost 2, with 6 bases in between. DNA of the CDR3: TGTGCCTGGAGTGCACTTGCCTACGAGCAGTACTTC. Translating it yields CAWSALAYEQYF.

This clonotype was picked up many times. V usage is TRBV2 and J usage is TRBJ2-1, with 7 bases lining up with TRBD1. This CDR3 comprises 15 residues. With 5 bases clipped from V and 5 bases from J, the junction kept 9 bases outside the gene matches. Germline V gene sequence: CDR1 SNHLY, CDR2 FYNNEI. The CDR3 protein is CASSSTGVSNNEQFF. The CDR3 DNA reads TGTGCCAGCAGTTCCACAGGGGTTTCCAACAATGAGCAGTTCTTC.

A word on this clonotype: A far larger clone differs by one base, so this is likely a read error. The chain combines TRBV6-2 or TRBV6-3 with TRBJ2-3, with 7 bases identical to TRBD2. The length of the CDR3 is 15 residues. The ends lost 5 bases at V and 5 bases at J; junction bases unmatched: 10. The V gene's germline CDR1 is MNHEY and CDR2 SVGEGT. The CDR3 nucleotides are TGTGCCAGCAGTGACCGGACTAGTGTAAGAGATACGCAGTATTTT. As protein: CASSDRTSVRDTQYF.

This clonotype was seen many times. CDR3 DNA sequence: TGTGCCAGCAGCTCTATCGTTACCCGGGACTGGTACTCCTACGAGCAGTACTTC. Residues: CASSSIVTRDWYSYEQYF. The chain is built from TRBV5-4 and TRBJ2-7; TRBD2 is a possible D gene (6 bases). The germline gives CDR1 SGHNT, CDR2 YYREEE (reference sequence). The CDR3 runs 18 residues. The germline V and J ends were trimmed by 3 bases and 0 bases, with 22 bases remaining between them. The variable domain in full, completed from reference TRBV5-4 and TRBJ2-7, reads ETGVTQSPTHLIKTRGQQVTLRCSSQSGHNTVSWYQQALGQGPQFIFQYYREEENGRGNFPPRFSGLQFPNYSSELNVNALELDDSALYLCASSSIVTRDWYSYEQYFGPGTRLTVT.

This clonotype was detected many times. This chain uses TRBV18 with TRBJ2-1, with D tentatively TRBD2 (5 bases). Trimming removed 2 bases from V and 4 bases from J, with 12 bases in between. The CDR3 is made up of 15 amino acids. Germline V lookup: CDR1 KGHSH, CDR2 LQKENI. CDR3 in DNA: TGTGCCAGCTCACCAGGTCGAGGGTCATACAATGAGCAGTTCTTC. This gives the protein CASSPGRGSYNEQFF.

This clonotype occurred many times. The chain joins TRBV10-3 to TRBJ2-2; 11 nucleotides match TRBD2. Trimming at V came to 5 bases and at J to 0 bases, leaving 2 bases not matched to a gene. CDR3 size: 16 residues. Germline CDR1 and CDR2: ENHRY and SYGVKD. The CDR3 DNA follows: TGTGCCATCAGTTCGACTAGCGGGACGAACACCGGGGAGCTGTTTTTT. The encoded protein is CAISSTSGTNTGELFF.

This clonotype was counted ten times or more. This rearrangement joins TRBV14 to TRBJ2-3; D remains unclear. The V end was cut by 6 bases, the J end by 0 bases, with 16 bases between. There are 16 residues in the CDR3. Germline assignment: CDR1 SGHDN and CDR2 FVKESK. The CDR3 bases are TGTGCCAGCAGTCCGCTCCTCAGGCGCAGCACAGATACGCAGTATTTT. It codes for CASSPLLRRSTDTQYF. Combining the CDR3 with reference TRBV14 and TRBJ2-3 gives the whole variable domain EAGVTQFPSHSVIEKGQTVTLRCDPISGHDNLYWYRRVMGKEIKFLLHFVKESKQDESGMPNNRFLAERTGGTYSTLKVQPAELEDSGVYFCASSPLLRRSTDTQYFGPGTRLTVL.